The present T cell receptor (beta chain) was sequenced within a study of cytomegalovirus exposure and HLA in healthy donors. The length of the CDR3 is 16 residues. The V gene end was trimmed by 6 bases and the J gene end by 6 bases; junction bases not matched to a gene: 9. Germline-derived CDR1 and CDR2 are MNHNY and SVGAGI (reference sequence). Broader study findings: With high specificity and sensitivity, the classifier reportedly diagnosed cytomegalovirus status. Researchers catalogued some 160 TCR beta chains as cytomegalovirus-associated. Researchers reported that three CMV-associated chains were confirmed in vitro as CMV antigen-specific. Rarity marked most TCR sequences, yet some public TCRs occurred in many donors.

Assay used: immunoSEQ multiplex PCR; TCRdb lists only in-frame clones, some missing. The data contain 66,000 or so clones, around 97% of them singletons. Details on this clone: The antigen remains undetermined.

The chain recombines TRBV6-6 with TRBJ2-3, with TRBD2 matching over 13 bases. This sequence was found in a woman aged 18-35 years in good health and CMV-seropositive. Specimen: PBMCs. CDR3 DNA sequence: TGTGCCAGCAGGCCCACTAGCGGGAGGGCCAGGGATACGCAGTATTTT. Protein sequence: CASRPTSGRARDTQYF.